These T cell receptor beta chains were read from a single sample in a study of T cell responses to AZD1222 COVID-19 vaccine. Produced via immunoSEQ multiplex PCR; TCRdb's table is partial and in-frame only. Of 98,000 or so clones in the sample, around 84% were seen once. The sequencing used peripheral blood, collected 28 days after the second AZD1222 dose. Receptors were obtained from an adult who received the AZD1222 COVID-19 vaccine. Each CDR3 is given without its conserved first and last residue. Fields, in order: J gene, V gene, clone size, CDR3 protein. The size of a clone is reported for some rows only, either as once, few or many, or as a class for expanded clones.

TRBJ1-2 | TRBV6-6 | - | ASSIPQGWGYT
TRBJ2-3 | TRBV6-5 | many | ASRWGSTDTQY
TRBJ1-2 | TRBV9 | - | ASSAGVNYGYT
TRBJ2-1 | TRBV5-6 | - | ASSKGRISSYNEQF
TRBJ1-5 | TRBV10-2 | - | ASSPLPSNQPQH
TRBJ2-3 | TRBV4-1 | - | ASSQVEGAKDTQY
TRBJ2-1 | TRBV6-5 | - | ASSYSLRLRNNEQF
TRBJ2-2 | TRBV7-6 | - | ASSGELAGFGGELF
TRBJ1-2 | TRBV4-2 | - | ASSQRQGADGGYT
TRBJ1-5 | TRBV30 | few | AWSPPDGYSNQPQH
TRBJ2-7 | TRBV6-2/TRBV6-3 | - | ASSPWGLAGATGEQY
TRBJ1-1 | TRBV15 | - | ATSGADRGTEAF
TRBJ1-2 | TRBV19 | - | ASRALLSLYGYT
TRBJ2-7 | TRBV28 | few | ASSPFWEAGGLKGLRAFYEQY
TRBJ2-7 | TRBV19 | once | ASSPRTASYEQY
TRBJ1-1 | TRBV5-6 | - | ASSLGRSNTEAF
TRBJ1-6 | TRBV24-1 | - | ATSDGASPLH
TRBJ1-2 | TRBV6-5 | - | ASKAGANYGYT
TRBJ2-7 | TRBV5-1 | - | ASSLGGTGNYEQY
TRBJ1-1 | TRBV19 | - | ASRRGTIMNTEAF
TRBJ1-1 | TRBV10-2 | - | ASSGTAYEAF
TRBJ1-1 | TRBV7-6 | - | ASRPTGGTEAF
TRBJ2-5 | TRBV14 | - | ASSPPGETQY
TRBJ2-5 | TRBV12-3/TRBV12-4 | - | ASSLRLKETQY
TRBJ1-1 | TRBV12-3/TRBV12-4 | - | ASKTEPNTEAF
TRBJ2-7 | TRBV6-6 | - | ASNPPGDEQY
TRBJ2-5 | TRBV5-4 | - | ASSAGQGETQY
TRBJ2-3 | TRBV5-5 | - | ASSLIDGTGSTQY
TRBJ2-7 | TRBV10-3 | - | AISEGLATHEQY
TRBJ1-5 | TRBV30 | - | AWSSLSNQPQH
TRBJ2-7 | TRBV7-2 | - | ASSPTQAEIYEQY
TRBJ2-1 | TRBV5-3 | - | ARSCYREETYNEQF
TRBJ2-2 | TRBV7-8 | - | ASSLAGEVTGELF
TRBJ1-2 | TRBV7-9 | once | ASSLGGQGFYGYT
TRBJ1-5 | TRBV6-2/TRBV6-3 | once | ASSYGTGSSNQPQH
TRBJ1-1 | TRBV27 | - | ASSLRENTEAF
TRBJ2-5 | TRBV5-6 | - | ASSLPRPGETQY
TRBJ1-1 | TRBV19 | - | ASNVGSRTEAF
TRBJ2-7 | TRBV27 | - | ASSLTGKKKQY
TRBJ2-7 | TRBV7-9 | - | AGETGYDEQY
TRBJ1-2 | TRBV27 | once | ASSQQGSSGGYT
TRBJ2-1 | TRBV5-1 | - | ASRQAGITYNEQF